The 24 T cell receptor beta chains presented below share a single source sample, sequenced in a study of shared clonotypes between healthy human individuals. Clones were sequenced by immunoSEQ multiplex PCR, and TCRdb holds only the in-frame ones, with some missing. The sample shows 550,000 to 850,000 clones, over 65% of them seen only once. Sequencing was performed on memory CD4+ T cells sorted from blood. Subset indicated: CD45RA-negative fraction. The receptors derive from a woman in her twenties or thirties in good health.

DNA for the CDR3: TGTGCCAGTAGTATAGGGATTGGGGGGGCCAAAAACATTCAGTACTTC. This sequence encodes CASSIGIGGAKNIQYF. This chain joins TRBV19 and TRBJ2-4, with D perhaps matching TRBD2 (6 bases). The CDR3 consists of 16 residues. V was pared by 1 base and J by 1 base, with 11 bases between. The germline gives CDR1 LNHDA, CDR2 SQIVND (reference sequence).

The genes are TRBV2 and TRBJ1-2; the match to TRBD1 covers 7 bases. The CDR3 consists of 13 residues. V was pared by 7 bases and J by 3 bases, with 5 bases of the junction left unmatched. CDR1 is SNHLY and CDR2 is FYNNEI in the germline V gene. CDR3: CASNRDSYYGYTF. CDR3 bases: TGTGCCAGCAACAGGGACAGCTACTATGGCTACACCTTC.

The rearrangement uses TRBV27 and TRBJ2-7; TRBD2 agrees at 12 bases. Per germline, CDR1 MNHEY and CDR2 SMNVEV (reference sequence). The CDR3 covers 14 residues. Trimming at V came to 9 bases and at J to 1 base, leaving 4 bases not matched to a gene. The CDR3, as DNA: TGTGCCAGAAGCGGACTAGCGGGGTCCTACGAGCAGTACTTC. It specifies CARSGLAGSYEQYF.

The chain couples TRBV7-2 to TRBJ2-7; D is tentatively TRBD1 or TRBD2 (5 bases each). This CDR3 contains 13 residues. CDR1 and CDR2 from the germline V gene are SGHTA and FQGNSA. V was trimmed by 6 bases and J by 3 bases, leaving 12 bases between them. CDR3 region: CASSNRDGYEQYF. The CDR3 region has the DNA TGTGCCAGCAGTAACCGGGACGGCTACGAGCAGTACTTC.

The genes are TRBV6-5 and TRBJ2-5, with D maybe TRBD2 (6 bases). CDR3 length: 15 residues. Germline V gene sequence: CDR1 MNHEY, CDR2 SVGAGI. Trimming removed 0 bases at V and 4 bases at J, with 12 bases between. CDR3 DNA: TGTGCCAGCAGTTACTCCGTAGGCGGGGCAGAGACCCAGTACTTC. Amino acid sequence: CASSYSVGGAETQYF.

This clone was detected only a few times. The chain recombines TRBV27 with TRBJ2-3; 9 nucleotides line up with TRBD2. V shed 3 bases, J shed 4 bases, and the junction held 20 bases outside the gene matches. There are 20 residues in the CDR3. Germline assignment: CDR1 MNHEY and CDR2 SMNVEV (reference sequence). Here the CDR3 reads CASSFRPGGRAEAFADTQYF. CDR3 in DNA: TGTGCCAGCAGTTTTCGCCCGGGCGGGAGGGCCGAGGCGTTCGCAGATACGCAGTATTTT.

This clone was observed a few times. The CDR3 coding sequence is TGTGCCAGCAGATTGGGGAACGGTGAAGCTTTCTTT. Encoded protein: CASRLGNGEAFF. The chain combines TRBV6-5 with TRBJ1-1; D remains unclear. Trimming stripped 6 bases from V and 7 bases from J, with 12 bases between. CDR1 and CDR2 (germline): MNHEY, SVGAGI. The CDR3 has 12 residues.

The V and J genes are TRBV13 and TRBJ2-7, with 13 bases lining up with TRBD2. Germline lookup yields CDR1 PRHDT and CDR2 FYEKMQ (reference sequence). V trimming: 5 bases; J trimming: 4 bases; junction bases outside the gene matches: 8. The CDR3 is made up of 16 amino acids. The CDR3 here is CASSRVLAGGLYEQYF. CDR3 DNA: TGTGCCAGCAGCCGAGTACTAGCGGGAGGGTTGTACGAGCAGTACTTC. Complete variable domain (other parts from reference TRBV13 and TRBJ2-7): AAGVIQSPRHLIKEKRETATLKCYPIPRHDTVYWYQQGPGQDPQFLISFYEKMQSDKGSIPDRFSAQQFSDYHSELNMSSLELGDSALYFCASSRVLAGGLYEQYFGPGTRLTVT.

V gene TRBV18 combines with J gene TRBJ2-3; TRBD1 aligns across 7 bases. The CDR3 spans 14 residues. Germline V gene lookup returns CDR1 KGHSH and CDR2 LQKENI. Germline trimming cut 5 bases from V and 3 bases from J; bases unmatched to any gene: 5. The chain's CDR3 is CASSSLTGTDTQYF. DNA of the CDR3: TGTGCCAGCTCATCGCTGACAGGGACAGATACGCAGTATTTT. The entire variable domain, with the rest obtained from reference TRBV18 and TRBJ2-3, is as follows: NAGVMQNPRHLVRRRGQEARLRCSPMKGHSHVYWYRQLPEEGLKFMVYLQKENIIDESGMPKERFSAEFPKEGPSILRIQQVVRGDSAAYFCASSSLTGTDTQYFGPGTRLTVL.

The sample holds a few counts of this clone. V gene TRBV18 combines with J gene TRBJ2-1, with D maybe TRBD1 (5 bases). This CDR3 comprises 13 residues. Trimming left V 6 bases short and J 3 bases short, with 9 bases between. Germline V gives CDR1 KGHSH, CDR2 LQKENI. The CDR3 sequence: CASSDDSYNEQFF. CDR3 nucleotide sequence: TGTGCCAGCTCGGACGACAGCTACAATGAGCAGTTCTTC.

This clone was found a few times. CDR3 sequence reads: CASSLAEAKNIQYF. The CDR3 nucleotides read TGTGCCAGCAGCTTAGCAGAGGCCAAAAACATTCAGTACTTC. The V gene is TRBV7-8, the J gene TRBJ2-4; D is unresolved. Germline V CDR1 and CDR2: SGHVS, FQNEAQ. The CDR3 contains 14 residues. Trimming took 0 bases from V and 1 from J, leaving 4 bases between them. Combining the CDR3 with reference TRBV7-8 and TRBJ2-4 gives the whole variable domain GAGVSQSPRYKVAKRGQDVALRCDPISGHVSLFWYQQALGQGPEFLTYFQNEAQLDKSGLPSDRFFAERPEGSVSTLKIQRTQQEDSAVYLCASSLAEAKNIQYFGAGTRLSVL.

The rearrangement joins TRBV11-3 to TRBJ2-7; 7 bases line up with TRBD2. CDR1 and CDR2 (germline): SGHNT, YENEEA. The trim removed 0 bases at V and 10 bases at J, leaving 6 bases unmatched. The CDR3 covers 13 residues. The CDR3 coding sequence is TGTGCCAGCAGCTTAGAACCGGGACTACCTCAGTACTTC. Amino acids: CASSLEPGLPQYF.

This chain joins TRBV2 and TRBJ2-7, with 8 positions matching TRBD1. The CDR3 runs to 15 residues. CDR1 and CDR2 (germline): SNHLY, FYNNEI. J gave up 2 bases and V 10 bases, and 13 bases lay outside the gene matches. CDR3 coding DNA: TGTGCCATCCGGGACAGGTCCGATCCAGCCTACGAGCAGTACTTC. Protein: CAIRDRSDPAYEQYF.

The J gene is TRBJ1-5, the V gene TRBV30; TRBD1 aligns across 8 bases. Trimming removed 0 bases from V and 9 bases from J; junction bases left unmatched: 7. The CDR3 loop spans 14 amino acids. CDR1 and CDR2 (germline): GTSNPN, SVGIG (reference sequence). Here the CDR3 reads CAWSVGQGRLPQHF. The CDR3 coding sequence is TGTGCCTGGAGTGTAGGACAGGGACGTTTGCCCCAGCATTTT.

The chain carries TRBV29-1 and TRBJ2-1; 8 nucleotides agree with TRBD1. Germline CDR1 SQVTM, CDR2 ANQGSEA. The CDR3 is 15 residues long. CDR3 loop: CSETGDPPLYNEQFF. For the CDR3, the DNA is TGCAGTGAGACAGGGGACCCTCCTCTCTACAATGAGCAGTTCTTC.

This chain uses TRBV5-4 with TRBJ2-1; 9 bases map to TRBD2. This CDR3 spans 16 amino acids. Germline CDR1 SGHNT, CDR2 YYREEE (reference sequence). The V gene end was trimmed by 5 bases and the J gene end by 2 bases; junction bases not matched to a gene: 8. CDR3 nucleotide sequence: TGTGCCAGCAGGGACCTGACTAGCGGCCCCTACAATGAGCAGTTCTTC. Translating gives CASRDLTSGPYNEQFF. The variable domain in full, with the rest retrieved from reference TRBV5-4 and TRBJ2-1, is ETGVTQSPTHLIKTRGQQVTLRCSSQSGHNTVSWYQQALGQGPQFIFQYYREEENGRGNFPPRFSGLQFPNYSSELNVNALELDDSALYLCASRDLTSGPYNEQFFGPGTRLTVL.

V gene TRBV5-1 combines with J gene TRBJ2-7; the D gene is possibly TRBD2 (5 bases). The CDR3 contains 15 residues. CDR1 SGHRS and CDR2 YFSETQ come from the germline V gene. Trimming took 1 base from V and 0 from J, leaving 11 bases between them. The CDR3 sequence is CASSLQRRSSYEQYF. The CDR3 coding sequence is TGCGCCAGCAGCTTGCAGCGGCGAAGCTCCTACGAGCAGTACTTC.

The chain couples TRBV4-1 to TRBJ2-7; 10 bases align to TRBD1. Germline V gene sequence: CDR1 MGHRA, CDR2 YSYEKL. Trimming took 4 bases from V and 0 from J; bases not matched to a gene: 15. The CDR3 length is 19 residues. The DNA of the CDR3 is TGCGCCAGCAGCCGGTCCGACAGGGGGCAAAGCGGGAGCTCCTACGAGCAGTACTTC. It translates to CASSRSDRGQSGSSYEQYF.

The chain couples TRBV5-1 to TRBJ2-7, with TRBD1 identical over 7 bases. The CDR3 runs to 16 residues. In germline, CDR1 is SGHRS, CDR2 YFSETQ. J lost 3 bases, V lost 0 bases, and 9 bases had no gene match. The CDR3 reads CASSLGLYRGDYEQYF. The CDR3 DNA reads as TGCGCCAGCAGCTTGGGCCTATACAGGGGAGACTACGAGCAGTACTTC.

The genes are TRBV30 and TRBJ2-7, with TRBD1 identical over 10 bases. V was pared by 3 bases and J by 9 bases, with 11 bases of the junction left unmatched. Germline loops: CDR1 GTSNPN, CDR2 SVGIG (reference sequence). The CDR3 totals 14 residues. DNA for the CDR3: TGTGCCTGGAGCCTCGGACAGGGGGGTGGGCGGCAGTACTTC. Its translation: CAWSLGQGGGRQYF.

The V and J genes are TRBV28 and TRBJ1-2; 10 bases agree with TRBD1. Trimming took 6 bases from V and 7 from J; bases not matched to a gene: 11. Germline loops: CDR1 MDHEN, CDR2 SYDVKM. This CDR3 has 15 amino acids. The CDR3 bases are TGTGCCAGCAGAGACGCGACAGGGGGCGCGGGTGGCTACACCTTC. Its translation is CASRDATGGAGGYTF.

This clone was recorded once. The sample holds other DNA sequences that translate to the same CDR3. The V gene is TRBV5-1, the J gene TRBJ2-3, with 8 bases lining up with TRBD1. This CDR3 contains 16 residues. J was trimmed by 0 bases and V by 4 bases; bases with no gene match: 7. Looked up from germline, CDR1 is SGHRS and CDR2 is YFSETQ. In DNA, the CDR3 is TGCGCCAGCAGCGTAGGACAGGGTCCTAGCACAGATACGCAGTATTTT. Translated: CASSVGQGPSTDTQYF.

J is TRBJ1-5 and V is TRBV5-4; no clear D. Germline CDR1 is SGHNT and CDR2 is YYREEE (reference sequence). Trimming removed 3 bases from V and 0 bases from J, with 7 bases in between. The CDR3 is 14 residues long. Here the CDR3 reads CASSSDNSNQPQHF. CDR3 DNA sequence: TGTGCCAGCAGCTCTGATAATAGCAATCAGCCCCAGCATTTT.

V and J are TRBV6-1 and TRBJ2-3; 11 positions match TRBD2. Trimming cost V 3 bases and J 2 bases; bases outside gene matches: 7. The CDR3 covers 17 residues. Germline V gene sequence: CDR1 MNHNS, CDR2 SASEGT. CDR3 nucleotide sequence: TGTGCCAGCAGTGACCGAGGACTAGCGGGTTACACAGATACGCAGTATTTT. The encoded protein is CASSDRGLAGYTDTQYF.